The present T cell receptor beta chain was sequenced within a study of human T cells and chemical hapten exposure. Study observations and caveats: With regard to DPC sensitization, TCRs above 1 in 1000 frequency did not change. The presence of alopecia in the donors means their immune response may differ from healthy people's.

TCRdb re-derived calls from the RACE reads in MiXCR, one entry per CDR3 protein. In the table there are some 77,000 distinct CDR3 sequences, about 9.3% of which are singletons. This clonotype occurred once. Its antigen is currently unknown. The time point denotes: patch test 1, 2 weeks after DPC sensitization. As for treatment: therapeutic diphenylcyclopropenone sensitization with weekly scalp DPC. The sequence derives from a woman aged 45-65 years with alopecia areata. Some clones in this sample may be carry-over from other donors' samples. Sample: whole blood, taken in connection with sensitization to the hapten diphenylcyclopropenone (DPC).

The CDR3 nucleotides read TGTGCCAGCAGGCGGACAGGGGGGGCCGACCCTTACAATGAGCAGTTCTTC. Residues: CASRRTGGADPYNEQFF. This chain connects TRBV7-2 to TRBJ2-1; 10 bases map to TRBD1. The length of the CDR3 is 17 residues. From germline, CDR1 is SGHTA and CDR2 FQGNSA. Losses at the gene ends were 6 bases for V and 4 bases for J; bases not matched to a gene: 12.